The clone carrying this T cell receptor beta chain occurred once. Produced via immunoSEQ multiplex PCR; TCRdb's table is partial and in-frame only. In the table there are approximately 190,000 clones, 82% of which are singletons. In germline, CDR1 is SGHAT, CDR2 FQNNGV. The V end lost 4 bases, the J end lost 7 bases, and 10 bases lay between the germline ends. CDR3 length: 12 residues. The data derive from a study of blood T cell repertoires in COVID-19. Study as a whole: Samples representing acute and convalescent COVID-19 were sourced from the United States, Italy and Spain. T cells, B-cell-depleted T cells, or PBMCs provided the cDNA or gDNA that served as material.

Residents of about two dozen US areas, aged roughly 18 to 90 years, made up the participants. Each participant's cohort was designated according to participant-reported clinical history. The receptor comes from a woman in her sixties with acute COVID-19. The sample comprised PBMCs or T cells enriched from blood (not recorded which). This rearrangement joins TRBV11-2 to TRBJ1-2; D is perhaps TRBD1 (5 bases). The CDR3 region is CASSSEGVGYTF. CDR3 DNA: TGTGCCAGCAGCTCAGAAGGGGTTGGCTACACCTTC.